The 20 T cell receptor beta chains listed next were all sequenced from one sample in a study of regulatory T cells in long-lasting Graves disease (TCRdb year 2021). This sample's time point label indicates: persistent/refractory GD, antithyroid drugs over 5 years with positive TRAb. For both TCR sequencing and RNA sequencing, RNA was extracted from PBMCs in TRIzol. The library was built by means of multiplex PCR. Sequencing took place on an Illumina HiSeq 4000. TCR beta libraries were built with iRepertoire HTBI primers and Arm-PCR amplification of CDR3 regions. TCRdb's own reprocessing of the public reads used fastp at Q25 and MiXCR and kept productive beta chains. Under each unique CDR3 protein, matching rows form one entry showing the most common genes and DNA. This sample is represented by roughly 360,000 distinct CDR3 sequences; 20% to 25% of them were singletons. 25% to 30% of the sample is in the top ten clones.

The sequencing here drew on peripheral blood mononuclear cells (PBMCs), taken when the disease was refractory, from a patient treated with antithyroid drugs. These receptors were collected from a middle-aged woman with Graves disease. Donor details come from another sample of the same person, matched by shared clones.

This clonotype occurred many times. V is TRBV28 and J is TRBJ2-7, with D possibly TRBD2 on 7 matching bases. V gave up 6 bases and J gave up 0 bases, with 24 bases separating them. Germline-derived CDR1 and CDR2 are MDHEN and SYDVKM. The CDR3 runs to 18 residues. The CDR3 DNA is TGTGCCAGCAGCCAGGGGATCTGGAGCGGGATGAGCTCCTACGAGCAGTACTTC. Protein product: CASSQGIWSGMSSYEQYF.

This clonotype was seen a few times. This chain uses TRBV6-2 or TRBV6-3 with TRBJ1-4; 8 positions match TRBD1. With 2 bases clipped from V and 8 bases from J, the junction kept 7 bases outside the gene matches. Germline V gene lookup returns CDR1 MNHEY and CDR2 SVGEGT. CDR3 length equals 15 residues. This CDR3 is CASSYGDRIEEKLFF. The CDR3 nucleotides are TGTGCCAGCAGTTACGGGGACAGGATCGAGGAAAAACTGTTTTTT.

Concerning this clonotype itself: A much larger clone differs by one base, so this may be a read error. Since no conserved phenylalanine or tryptophan closes the CDR3, a read error is the likely cause. This chain connects TRBV3-1 to TRBJ1-1, with TRBD1 identical over 9 bases. The CDR3 contains 12 residues. CDR1 LGHDT and CDR2 YNNKEL come from the germline V gene (reference sequence). With 6 bases clipped from V and 10 bases from J, the junction kept 6 bases outside the gene matches. For the CDR3, the DNA is TGTGCCAGCAGTCCCAGACAGGGGGGAGCTTTCCTT. The encoded protein is CASSPRQGGAFL.

The rearrangement uses TRBV6-2 or TRBV6-3 and TRBJ2-7, with 7 bases that match TRBD2. Germline trimming cut 3 bases from V and 2 bases from J; bases unmatched to any gene: 4. Germline loops: CDR1 MNHEY, CDR2 SVGEGT. The CDR3 has 14 residues. In DNA form, the CDR3 reads TGTGCCAGCAGTTATCGGGGAGGGACCTACGAGCAGTACTTC. It encodes CASSYRGGTYEQYF.

This clonotype was seen more than once but under ten times. The chain is built from TRBV10-3 and TRBJ2-7; 7 bases line up with TRBD1. J lost 6 bases, V lost 10 bases, and 12 bases had no gene match. The germline gives CDR1 ENHRY, CDR2 SYGVKD. The CDR3 has 13 amino acids. CDR3 coding DNA: TGTGCCACCATGAGGACAGGTAAAGGCGAGCAGTACTTC. Its protein is CATMRTGKGEQYF.

This clonotype was counted only a few times. The chain combines TRBV20-1 with TRBJ1-6; TRBD1 agrees at 10 bases. The CDR3 runs to 15 residues. Per germline, CDR1 DFQATT and CDR2 SNEGSKA (reference sequence). Trimming removed 4 bases from V and 8 bases from J; junction bases left unmatched: 8. Here the CDR3 DNA reads TGCAGTGCTATAGACGTGACAGGGGGCCATTCACCCCTCCACTTT. Its translation: CSAIDVTGGHSPLHF.

The chain employs TRBV6-2 or TRBV6-3 and TRBJ1-3; unclear D gene. The CDR3 is 15 amino acids. Trimming removed 3 bases at V and 0 bases at J, with 9 bases between. Germline lookup yields CDR1 MNHEY and CDR2 SVGEGT. CDR3 DNA sequence: TGTGCCAGCAGTTATGCACGGAGCTCTGGAAACACCATATATTTT. This encodes CASSYARSSGNTIYF.

V usage is TRBV15 and J usage is TRBJ2-7; D not resolved. Germline V gene sequence: CDR1 LNHNV, CDR2 YYDKDF (reference sequence). The CDR3 is made up of 12 amino acids. V was clipped by 0 bases and J by 4 bases, with 4 bases between them. The CDR3 DNA reads as TGTGCCACCAGCAGAGAAGGGTACGAGCAGTACTTC. It yields the protein CATSREGYEQYF.

At least ten counts were recorded for this clonotype. Here the CDR3 DNA reads TGTGCCAGCAGTGTGTCTTTGAGCTCCTACGAGCAGTACTTC. Its protein is CASSVSLSSYEQYF. The V gene is TRBV12-3 or TRBV12-4, the J gene TRBJ2-7; D gene ambiguous. This CDR3 is built from 14 residues. V was clipped by 5 bases and J by 0 bases, with 11 bases between them.

This clonotype was seen at least ten times. The V gene is TRBV28, the J gene TRBJ1-4; D not resolved. The V end lost 2 bases, the J end lost 7 bases, and 14 bases lay between the germline ends. The CDR3 consists of 15 residues. Germline V gene sequence: CDR1 MDHEN, CDR2 SYDVKM. The DNA for the CDR3 is TGTGCCAGCAGTTTAAATCCGGGAGCGGGTGAAAAACTGTTTTTT. Protein product: CASSLNPGAGEKLFF.

This clonotype was found many times. V is TRBV6-5 and J is TRBJ2-5; TRBD2 matches at 9 bases. The CDR3 spans 15 residues. The germline V gene has CDR1 MNHEY and CDR2 SVGAGI. V was pared by 4 bases and J by 5 bases, with 8 bases of the junction left unmatched. The CDR3 protein is CASSSKGLALETQYF. CDR3 nucleotide sequence: TGTGCCAGCAGTTCCAAGGGACTAGCACTGGAGACCCAGTACTTC.

The chain couples TRBV9 to TRBJ2-2; D call uncertain. The CDR3 has 15 amino acids. In germline, CDR1 is SGDLS, CDR2 YYNGEE. Trimming shortened V by 0 bases and J by 2 bases, and 8 bases separated the two germline ends. CDR3 nucleotide sequence: TGTGCCAGCAGCGTAGAAAGCGTTAACACCGGGGAGCTGTTTTTT. Translated: CASSVESVNTGELFF.

V gene TRBV13 combines with J gene TRBJ2-7; D ambiguous. The CDR3 has 13 amino acids. Deletions cut 2 bases from V and 6 bases from J, with 11 bases between. Germline V gene lookup returns CDR1 PRHDT and CDR2 FYEKMQ (reference sequence). As DNA, the CDR3 is TGTGCCAGCAGCTTATCGGTTGCGAGCGAGCAGTACTTC. It specifies CASSLSVASEQYF.

The rearrangement uses TRBV3-1 and TRBJ1-1, with unresolved D. Trimming shortened V by 0 bases and J by 5 bases, and 10 bases separated the two germline ends. CDR3 length: 14 residues. Germline values: CDR1 LGHDT, CDR2 YNNKEL (reference sequence). In nucleotides, the CDR3 is TGTGCCAGCAGCCAAGATGCTGGGAGTACTGAAGCTTTCTTT. Translation gives CASSQDAGSTEAFF. The full variable domain, its missing parts supplied by reference TRBV3-1 and TRBJ1-1, is DTAVSQTPKYLVTQMGNDKSIKCEQNLGHDTMYWYKQDSKKFLKIMFSYNNKELIINETVPNRFSPKSPDKAHLNLHINSLELGDSAVYFCASSQDAGSTEAFFGQGTRLTVV.

In its sample, this clonotype was seen many times. J is TRBJ2-5 and V is TRBV5-5; tentatively, D is TRBD1 or TRBD2 (5 bases each). This CDR3 has 14 residues. Deletions cut 1 base from V and 5 bases from J, with 12 bases between. Germline CDR1 SGHKS, CDR2 YYEKEE (reference sequence). The CDR3: CASSLSREPETQYF. DNA for the CDR3: TGTGCCAGCAGCTTGTCCAGGGAGCCGGAGACCCAGTACTTC. The variable domain in full, completed from reference TRBV5-5 and TRBJ2-5, reads DAGVTQSPTHLIKTRGQQVTLRCSPISGHKSVSWYQQVLGQGPQFIFQYYEKEERGRGNFPDRFSARQFPNYSSELNVNALLLGDSALYLCASSLSREPETQYFGPGTRLLVL.

This clonotype appeared a few times. CDR3 region: CSAWTGGDYGYTF. The CDR3 nucleotides read TGCAGTGCTTGGACAGGGGGAGACTATGGCTACACCTTC. V is TRBV20-1 and J is TRBJ1-2, with 10 bases lining up with TRBD1. V shed 5 bases, J shed 3 bases, and the junction held 3 bases outside the gene matches. Looked up from germline, CDR1 is DFQATT and CDR2 is SNEGSKA (reference sequence). The CDR3 has 13 amino acids.

This clonotype was seen repeatedly, ten times or more. The chain links TRBV28 to TRBJ1-5; 9 bases align to TRBD1. Germline V CDR1 and CDR2: MDHEN, SYDVKM. The length of the CDR3 is 15 residues. Trimming cost V 6 bases and J 0 bases; bases outside gene matches: 3. CDR3 nucleotides: TGTGCCAGCAGGGACAGGGGAGATAGCAATCAGCCCCAGCATTTT. Translation gives CASRDRGDSNQPQHF. The variable domain in full, with the rest retrieved from reference TRBV28 and TRBJ1-5, is DVKVTQSSRYLVKRTGEKVFLECVQDMDHENMFWYRQDPGLGLRLIYFSYDVKMKEKGDIPEGYSVSREKKERFSLILESASTNQTSMYLCASRDRGDSNQPQHFGDGTRLSIL.

This clonotype was observed a handful of times. The V call is TRBV3-1, the J call TRBJ2-7; D is undetermined. Germline CDR1 LGHDT, CDR2 YNNKEL (reference sequence). The V gene lost 0 bases and the J gene lost 12 bases, with 12 bases spanning the gap. The CDR3 has 12 residues. CDR3 DNA sequence: TGTGCCAGCAGCCAAGATTCTCAGGTAGCGTACTTC. Protein sequence: CASSQDSQVAYF.

This clonotype was recorded at least ten times. V gene TRBV6-1 combines with J gene TRBJ2-2; tentatively, D is TRBD2 (6 bases). Germline CDR1 is MNHNS and CDR2 is SASEGT. Trimming shortened V by 9 bases and J by 2 bases, and 13 bases separated the two germline ends. This CDR3 has 14 residues. The CDR3 region has the DNA TGTGCCAGTTGTGTGGGAGGAAACACCGGGGAGCTGTTTTTT. Translation: CASCVGGNTGELFF.

J is TRBJ2-2 and V is TRBV6-1; TRBD2 matches 8 bases. The CDR3 extends over 16 amino acids. J was trimmed by 4 bases and V by 4 bases; bases with no gene match: 8. Per the germline V gene, CDR1 is MNHNS and CDR2 is SASEGT. CDR3 coding DNA: TGTGCCAGCAGTGTCTGGAGTACTAGCGGCACCGGGGAGCTGTTTTTT. It codes for CASSVWSTSGTGELFF.